This is a list of T cell receptor beta chains from one sample in a study of blood T cells in healthy people across ages. TCRdb redid the calling of the 5' RACE reads with MiXCR, one entry per CDR3 protein. The sample holds hundreds of thousands of distinct CDR3 sequences, 52% seen once. Sample: blood. The receptors come from an elderly woman in good health. Each CDR3 is given with its conserved first and last residue. Fields, in order: D gene, J gene, V gene, clone size, CDR3 protein, CDR3 DNA. D genes are given only for firm matches. Clone size is stated in some rows and not others, as once, few, many or a class when expanded.

>TRBD2|TRBJ2-3|TRBV7-6|.
CASSQKGGEGSTDTQYF
TGTGCCAGCAGCCAGAAAGGCGGGGAGGGTAGCACAGATACGCAGTATTTT
>.|TRBJ2-1|TRBV6-5|once
CASVQDPTHEQFF
TGTGCCAGCGTGCAGGACCCCACCCATGAGCAGTTCTTC
>.|TRBJ2-1|TRBV15|once
CATSRDGTNYNEQFF
TGTGCCACCAGCAGAGATGGGACAAACTACAATGAGCAGTTCTTC
>.|TRBJ1-2|TRBV20-1|.
CSARGERGGEGYTF
TGCAGTGCTAGAGGAGAGAGGGGGGGAGAGGGCTACACCTTC
>TRBD1|TRBJ2-1|TRBV29-1|many
CSVEDRGLKSEQFF
TGCAGCGTGGAGGACAGGGGGCTTAAGAGTGAGCAGTTCTTC
>TRBD1|TRBJ1-1|TRBV5-1|.
CASFRTGLNTEAFF
TGCGCCAGCTTCCGGACAGGACTGAACACTGAAGCTTTCTTT
>TRBD2|TRBJ2-1|TRBV4-1|few
CASSQGLAGGSSYNEQFF
TGCGCCAGCAGCCAAGGACTAGCGGGAGGGAGCTCCTACAATGAGCAGTTCTTC
>.|TRBJ2-3|TRBV12-3/TRBV12-4|.
CASSLRINPDTQYF
TGTGCCAGCAGTCTAAGGATCAACCCAGATACGCAGTATTTT
>TRBD1|TRBJ2-2|TRBV2|.
CACSDRGAGELFF
TGTGCCTGCAGTGACAGGGGAGCCGGGGAGCTGTTTTTT
>.|TRBJ2-4|TRBV14|.
CASSQDLLRQAKQYF
TGTGCCAGCAGCCAAGATTTGTTAAGACAGGCAAAGCAGTACTTC
>TRBD2|TRBJ2-2|TRBV5-1|.
CASSSGGAGELFF
TGCGCCAGCAGCTCGGGAGGGGCCGGGGAGCTGTTTTTT
>.|TRBJ1-1|TRBV27|.
CASSPAHTEPRTEAFF
TGTGCCAGCAGTCCCGCCCACACCGAACCACGGACTGAAGCTTTCTTT
>TRBD1|TRBJ2-5|TRBV10-3|many
CAIRTTGGGETQYF
TGTGCCATCAGGACGACAGGGGGCGGAGAGACCCAGTACTTC
>.|TRBJ2-2|TRBV12-3/TRBV12-4|.
CASSFRTLTGELFF
TGTGCCAGCAGTTTTAGGACCCTCACCGGGGAGCTGTTTTTT
>TRBD2|TRBJ2-1|TRBV3-1|.
CASSQLAGGPYNEQFF
TGTGCCAGCAGCCAACTAGCGGGAGGGCCCTACAATGAGCAGTTCTTC
>TRBD1|TRBJ2-7|TRBV3-1|.
CASSQDLRTGSYEQYF
TGTGCCAGCAGCCAAGATCTAAGGACAGGGAGCTACGAGCAGTACTTC
>.|TRBJ2-3|TRBV11-2|many
CASRGPYPTDTQYF
TGTGCCAGCAGGGGACCCTACCCCACAGATACGCAGTATTTT
>.|TRBJ2-1|TRBV28|few
CASSATREGYNEQFF
TGTGCCAGCAGCGCAACTAGGGAAGGATACAATGAGCAGTTCTTC
>TRBD2|TRBJ2-1|TRBV12-3/TRBV12-4|.
CASSRTREQFF
TGTGCCAGCAGCCGGACTAGGGAGCAGTTCTTC
>.|TRBJ2-7|TRBV28|.
CASKRSRGVSYEQYF
TGTGCCAGCAAGAGATCGAGGGGAGTCTCCTACGAGCAGTACTTC
>TRBD1|TRBJ2-1|TRBV12-3/TRBV12-4|few
CASVPGTGSYNEQFF
TGTGCCAGCGTACCCGGGACAGGGTCCTACAATGAGCAGTTCTTC
>.|TRBJ1-2|TRBV6-6|once
CASSGGRGERGYGYTF
TGTGCCAGCAGTGGGGGACGGGGCGAGCGGGGCTATGGCTACACCTTC
>TRBD2|TRBJ2-5|TRBV6-1|.
CASSAFTSGSSQETQYF
TGTGCCAGCAGTGCTTTCACTAGCGGGAGCTCCCAAGAGACCCAGTACTTC
>.|TRBJ2-3|TRBV20-1|.
CSATRGGGDTQYF
TGCAGTGCTACTAGAGGGGGAGGAGATACGCAGTATTTT
>.|TRBJ1-5|TRBV18|.
CASSPGGPINQPQHF
TGTGCCAGCTCACCAGGGGGGCCGATCAATCAGCCCCAGCATTTT
>TRBD2|TRBJ2-1|TRBV4-1|few
CASSQESLATSGRPNEQFF
TGCGCCAGCAGCCAAGAATCCCTTGCAACTAGCGGGAGGCCCAATGAGCAGTTCTTC
>.|TRBJ2-1|TRBV20-1|.
CSARGQSYNEQFF
TGCAGTGCTAGAGGGCAGTCCTACAATGAGCAGTTCTTC
>TRBD1|TRBJ2-1|TRBV7-2|.
CASSKLPWDRENNEQFF
TGTGCCAGCAGCAAACTCCCCTGGGACAGGGAAAACAATGAGCAGTTCTTC
>TRBD1|TRBJ1-5|TRBV7-2|many
CASSSPGTGYQPQHF
TGTGCCAGCAGCTCTCCCGGGACAGGCTATCAGCCCCAGCATTTT
>.|TRBJ2-1|TRBV7-9|many
CASSPPAREQFF
TGTGCCAGCAGTCCCCCCGCCCGTGAGCAGTTCTTC
>.|TRBJ2-6|TRBV11-2|few
CASSPTRDEVSGANVLTF
TGTGCCAGCAGCCCAACCCGGGACGAAGTCTCTGGGGCCAACGTCCTGACTTTC
>TRBD2|TRBJ2-1|TRBV6-5|.
CASRRAGGPNEQFF
TGTGCCAGCCGCCGAGCGGGGGGGCCCAATGAGCAGTTCTTC